This T cell receptor beta chain derives from a study of blood T cell repertoires in COVID-19. For the study at large: The study drew acute and convalescent COVID-19 samples from the United States, Italy and Spain.

Participant reports of clinical history set cohort assignment. Methods used by the authors: Nucleated cell number was recorded as an estimate derived from reference gene primer amplification. Assay: immunoSEQ multiplex PCR; the TCRdb copy retains only in-frame clones and omits some. Clone size and V and J calls were adopted from that table, with D and trimming inferred from the DNA. This sample carries around 200,000 clones, about 81% of them seen once, and the ten largest clones take around 3.5%. This sequence was found in a young woman who had recovered from COVID-19. The sample comprised PBMCs or T cells enriched from blood (not recorded which).

The chain's CDR3 is CASSWLQDRGNEQFF. CDR3 DNA: TGTGCCAGCAGCTGGTTGCAGGACAGGGGCAATGAGCAGTTCTTC. The chain joins TRBV5-4 to TRBJ2-1; TRBD1 matches at 9 bases. Germline V gives CDR1 SGHNT, CDR2 YYREEE (reference sequence). The CDR3 length is 15 residues. The V segment lost 3 bases and the J segment 6 bases; nucleotides outside the gene matches: 7.